The source of this TCR beta chain is a study of neoadjuvant anti-PD-1 for oral cavity cancer. Study details: Nivolumab at 3 mg/kg was mostly given biweekly, three to four doses, pre-surgery. Study-wide findings and caveats: Only three patients per response group were TCR-analyzed; validation needed.

The data were produced by immunoSEQ multiplex PCR, yet TCRdb's version contains in-frame clones alone and is incomplete. Altogether 30,000 to 35,000 clones are present, 85% to 90% being singletons, with the ten largest covering approximately 3.7%. This clone was observed a few times. The antigen remains undetermined. This clonotype was sampled from a person between 40 and 79 years old with oral cavity squamous cell carcinoma. The starting material was PBMCs, obtained before nivolumab (anti-PD-1) treatment.

CDR3: CASSGTGTGVDYGYTF. CDR3 DNA: TGCGCCAGCAGCGGCACCGGGACAGGGGTTGACTATGGCTACACCTTC. This chain links TRBV5-1 with TRBJ1-2; TRBD1 matches at 10 bases. Germline V gene lookup returns CDR1 SGHRS and CDR2 YFSETQ. This CDR3 is built from 16 residues. With 4 bases clipped from V and 3 bases from J, the junction kept 9 bases outside the gene matches. Looking up the rest from reference TRBV5-1 and TRBJ1-2 gives the full variable domain: KAGVTQTPRYLIKTRGQQVTLSCSPISGHRSVSWYQQTPGQGLQFLFEYFSETQRNKGNFPGRFSGRQFSNSRSEMNVSTLELGDSALYLCASSGTGTGVDYGYTFGSGTRLTVV.